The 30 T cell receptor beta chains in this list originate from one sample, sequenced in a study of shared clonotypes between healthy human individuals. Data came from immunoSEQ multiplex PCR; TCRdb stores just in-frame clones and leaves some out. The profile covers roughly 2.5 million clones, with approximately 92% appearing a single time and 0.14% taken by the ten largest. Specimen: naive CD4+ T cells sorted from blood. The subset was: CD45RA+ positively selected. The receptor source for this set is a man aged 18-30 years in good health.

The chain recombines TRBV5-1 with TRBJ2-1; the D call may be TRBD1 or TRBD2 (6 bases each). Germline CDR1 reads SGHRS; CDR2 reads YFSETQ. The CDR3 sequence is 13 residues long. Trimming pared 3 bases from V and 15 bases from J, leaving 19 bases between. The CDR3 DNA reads TGCGCCAGCAGCTGGACAGCGGGTGATACGGGGTTCTTC. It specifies CASSWTAGDTGFF.

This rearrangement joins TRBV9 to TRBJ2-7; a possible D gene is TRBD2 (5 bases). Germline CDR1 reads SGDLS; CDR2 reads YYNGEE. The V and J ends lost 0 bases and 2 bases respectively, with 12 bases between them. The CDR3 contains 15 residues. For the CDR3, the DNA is TGTGCCAGCAGCGTAGCTCCGGACTCCACCTACGAGCAGTACTTC. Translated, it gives CASSVAPDSTYEQYF.

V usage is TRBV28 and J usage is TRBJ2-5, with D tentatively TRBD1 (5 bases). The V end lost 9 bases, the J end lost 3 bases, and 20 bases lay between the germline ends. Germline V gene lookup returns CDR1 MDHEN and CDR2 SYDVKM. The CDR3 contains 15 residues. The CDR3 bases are TGTGCCAGTCAGGGCAGTATCGACCGCAAAGAGACCCAGTACTTC. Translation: CASQGSIDRKETQYF. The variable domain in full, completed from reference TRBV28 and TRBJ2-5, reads DVKVTQSSRYLVKRTGEKVFLECVQDMDHENMFWYRQDPGLGLRLIYFSYDVKMKEKGDIPEGYSVSREKKERFSLILESASTNQTSMYLCASQGSIDRKETQYFGPGTRLLVL.

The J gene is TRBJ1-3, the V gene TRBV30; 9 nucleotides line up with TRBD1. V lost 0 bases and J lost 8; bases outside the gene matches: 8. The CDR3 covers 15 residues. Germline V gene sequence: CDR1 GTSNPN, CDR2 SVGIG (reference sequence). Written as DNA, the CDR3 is TGTGCCTGGAGTGTCGGGACAGGGTCGATATACACCATATATTTT. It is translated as CAWSVGTGSIYTIYF.

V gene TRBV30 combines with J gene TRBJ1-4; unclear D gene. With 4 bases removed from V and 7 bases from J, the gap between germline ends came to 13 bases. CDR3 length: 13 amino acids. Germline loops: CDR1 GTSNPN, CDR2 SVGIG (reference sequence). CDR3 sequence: CAWKKASTEKLFF. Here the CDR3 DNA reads TGTGCCTGGAAAAAGGCGTCTACTGAAAAACTGTTTTTT.

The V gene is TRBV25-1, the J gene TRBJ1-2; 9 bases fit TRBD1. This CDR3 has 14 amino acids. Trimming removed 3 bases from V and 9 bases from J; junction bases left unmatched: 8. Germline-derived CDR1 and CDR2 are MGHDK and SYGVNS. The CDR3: CASSEKGTGKSYTF. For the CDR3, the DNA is TGTGCCAGCAGTGAGAAGGGGACAGGGAAAAGCTACACCTTC.

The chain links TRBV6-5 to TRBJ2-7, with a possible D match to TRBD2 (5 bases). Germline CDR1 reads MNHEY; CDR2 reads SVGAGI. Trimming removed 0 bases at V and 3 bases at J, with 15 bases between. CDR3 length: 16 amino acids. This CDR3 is CASSYSRLRGNYEQYF. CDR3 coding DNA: TGTGCCAGCAGTTACTCTAGGCTCCGGGGAAACTACGAGCAGTACTTC.

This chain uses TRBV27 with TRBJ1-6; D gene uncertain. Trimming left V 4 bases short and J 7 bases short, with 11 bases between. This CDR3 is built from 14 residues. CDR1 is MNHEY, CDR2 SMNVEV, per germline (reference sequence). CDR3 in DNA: TGTGCCAGCAGTTCAGACGGAAGGAATTCACCCCTCCACTTT. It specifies CASSSDGRNSPLHF.

CDR3 protein: CASSESWQKEQYF. CDR3 bases: TGCGCCAGCAGTGAGTCCTGGCAGAAAGAGCAGTACTTC. The J gene is TRBJ2-7, the V gene TRBV10-1; unclear D gene. The V gene lost 0 bases and the J gene lost 7 bases, with 10 bases spanning the gap. CDR3 length: 13 amino acids. Per germline, CDR1 WNHNN and CDR2 SYGVQD (reference sequence).

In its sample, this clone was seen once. The CDR3 is CASSPPYGGAGETQYF. CDR3 bases: TGTGCCAGCTCACCACCGTACGGGGGGGCCGGTGAGACCCAGTACTTC. The rearrangement links TRBV18 to TRBJ2-5; the match to TRBD2 covers 8 bases. CDR3 length equals 16 residues. With 0 bases clipped from V and 5 bases from J, the junction kept 8 bases outside the gene matches. The germline CDR1 and CDR2 sequences are KGHSH and LQKENI.

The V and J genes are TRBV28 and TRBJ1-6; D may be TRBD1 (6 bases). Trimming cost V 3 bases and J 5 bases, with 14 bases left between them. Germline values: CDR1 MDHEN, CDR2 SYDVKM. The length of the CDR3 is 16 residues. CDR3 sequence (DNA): TGTGCCAGCAGTTTTTTTCCGGGACAAAATAATTCACCCCTCCACTTT. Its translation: CASSFFPGQNNSPLHF. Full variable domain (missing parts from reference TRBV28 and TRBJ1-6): DVKVTQSSRYLVKRTGEKVFLECVQDMDHENMFWYRQDPGLGLRLIYFSYDVKMKEKGDIPEGYSVSREKKERFSLILESASTNQTSMYLCASSFFPGQNNSPLHFGNGTRLTVT.

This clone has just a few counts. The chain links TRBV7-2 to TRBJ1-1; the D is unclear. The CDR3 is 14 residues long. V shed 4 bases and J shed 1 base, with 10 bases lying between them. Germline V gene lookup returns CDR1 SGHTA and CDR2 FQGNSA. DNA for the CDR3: TGTGCCAGCAGCTCCATGAGCGGGAACACTGAAGCTTTCTTT. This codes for CASSSMSGNTEAFF.

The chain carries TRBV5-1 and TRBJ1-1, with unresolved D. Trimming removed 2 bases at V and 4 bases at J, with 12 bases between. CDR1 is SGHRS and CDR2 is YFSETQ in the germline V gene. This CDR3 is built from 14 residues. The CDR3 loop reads CASSLTDSSTEAFF. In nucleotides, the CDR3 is TGCGCCAGCAGCTTAACAGATTCTAGCACTGAAGCTTTCTTT.

CDR3 protein: CASSQPSYNQPQHF. As DNA, the CDR3 is TGCGCCAGCAGCCAACCCAGTTACAATCAGCCCCAGCATTTT. This chain joins TRBV4-1 and TRBJ1-5; D is unclear. The V end was cut by 2 bases, the J end by 3 bases, with 8 bases between. Germline V gene lookup returns CDR1 MGHRA and CDR2 YSYEKL. This CDR3 contains 14 residues.

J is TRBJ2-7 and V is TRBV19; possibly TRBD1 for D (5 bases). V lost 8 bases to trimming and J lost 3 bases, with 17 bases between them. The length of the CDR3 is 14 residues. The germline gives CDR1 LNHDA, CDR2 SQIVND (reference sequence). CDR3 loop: CASCGRQGSYEQYF. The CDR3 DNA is TGTGCCAGTTGCGGTCGGCAGGGTAGCTACGAGCAGTACTTC.

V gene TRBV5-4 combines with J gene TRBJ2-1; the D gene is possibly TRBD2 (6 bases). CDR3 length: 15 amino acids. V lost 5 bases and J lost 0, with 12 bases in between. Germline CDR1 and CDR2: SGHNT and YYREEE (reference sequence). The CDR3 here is CASSTSGFSYNEQFF. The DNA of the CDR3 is TGTGCCAGCAGTACAAGCGGGTTCTCCTACAATGAGCAGTTCTTC.

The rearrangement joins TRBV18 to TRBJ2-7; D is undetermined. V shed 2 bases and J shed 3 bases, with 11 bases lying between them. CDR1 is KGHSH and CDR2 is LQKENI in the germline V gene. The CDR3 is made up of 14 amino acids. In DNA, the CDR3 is TGTGCCAGCTCACCAGCGGCCCCTTTCTACGAGCAGTACTTC. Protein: CASSPAAPFYEQYF.

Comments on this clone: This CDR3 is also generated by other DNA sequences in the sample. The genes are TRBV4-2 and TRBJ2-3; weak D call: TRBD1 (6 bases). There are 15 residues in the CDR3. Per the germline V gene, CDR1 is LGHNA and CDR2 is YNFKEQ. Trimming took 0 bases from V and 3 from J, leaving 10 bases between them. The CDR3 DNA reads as TGTGCCAGCAGCCAAGACGGGCAGGGGACAGATACGCAGTATTTT. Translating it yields CASSQDGQGTDTQYF.

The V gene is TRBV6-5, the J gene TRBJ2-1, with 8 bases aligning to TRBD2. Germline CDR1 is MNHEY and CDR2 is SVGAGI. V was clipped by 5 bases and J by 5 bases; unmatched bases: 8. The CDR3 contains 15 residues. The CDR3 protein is CASSHGGLGNNEQFF. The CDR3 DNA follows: TGTGCCAGCAGTCACGGGGGACTAGGGAACAATGAGCAGTTCTTC.

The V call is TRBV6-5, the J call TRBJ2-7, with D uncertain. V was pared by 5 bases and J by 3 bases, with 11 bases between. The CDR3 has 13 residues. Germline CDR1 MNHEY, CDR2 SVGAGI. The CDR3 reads CASSRRANYEQYF. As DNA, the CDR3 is TGTGCCAGCAGTCGAAGGGCCAACTACGAGCAGTACTTC.

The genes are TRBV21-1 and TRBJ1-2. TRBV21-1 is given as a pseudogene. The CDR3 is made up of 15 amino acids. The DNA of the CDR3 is TGTGCCAGCAACCCGGTCGAGGAATTTATCTATGGCTACACCTTC. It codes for CASNPVEEFIYGYTF.

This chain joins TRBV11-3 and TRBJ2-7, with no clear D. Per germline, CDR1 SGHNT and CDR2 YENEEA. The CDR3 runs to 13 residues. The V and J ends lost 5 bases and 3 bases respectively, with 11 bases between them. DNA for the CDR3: TGTGCCAGCAGCCGTTTCCAAGACTACGAGCAGTACTTC. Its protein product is CASSRFQDYEQYF.

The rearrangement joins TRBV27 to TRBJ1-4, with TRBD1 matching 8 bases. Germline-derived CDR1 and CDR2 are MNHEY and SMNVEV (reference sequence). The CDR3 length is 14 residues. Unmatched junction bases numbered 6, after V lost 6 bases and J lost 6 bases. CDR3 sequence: CASRIRGRDEKLFF. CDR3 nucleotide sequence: TGTGCCAGCAGGATCAGGGGGCGAGATGAAAAACTGTTTTTT.

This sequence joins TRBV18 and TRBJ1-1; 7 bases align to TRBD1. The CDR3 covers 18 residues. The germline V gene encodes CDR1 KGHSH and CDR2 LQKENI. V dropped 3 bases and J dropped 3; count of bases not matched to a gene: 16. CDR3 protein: CASSPTPVGGIGDTEAFF. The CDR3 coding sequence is TGTGCCAGCTCACCCACTCCGGTAGGGGGCATAGGGGACACTGAAGCTTTCTTT.

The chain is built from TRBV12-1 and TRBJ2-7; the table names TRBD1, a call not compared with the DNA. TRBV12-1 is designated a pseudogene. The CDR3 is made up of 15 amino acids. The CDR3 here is CASSLLGTGAYEQYF. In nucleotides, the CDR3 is TGTGCCAGCAGCTTACTCGGGACAGGGGCCTACGAGCAGTACTTC.

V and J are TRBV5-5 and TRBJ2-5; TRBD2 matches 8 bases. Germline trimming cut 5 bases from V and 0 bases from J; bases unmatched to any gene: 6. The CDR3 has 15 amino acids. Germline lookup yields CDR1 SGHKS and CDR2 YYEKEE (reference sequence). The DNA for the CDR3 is TGTGCCAGCAGTCCGACTAGCGCGAACCAAGAGACCCAGTACTTC. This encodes CASSPTSANQETQYF.

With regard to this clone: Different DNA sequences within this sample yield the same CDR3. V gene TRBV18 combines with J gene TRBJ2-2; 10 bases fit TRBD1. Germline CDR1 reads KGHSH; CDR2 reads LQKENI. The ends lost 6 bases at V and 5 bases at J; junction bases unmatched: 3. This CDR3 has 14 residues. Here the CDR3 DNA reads TGTGCCAGCTCGCCGGGACAGGGGACCGGGGAGCTGTTTTTT. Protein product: CASSPGQGTGELFF.

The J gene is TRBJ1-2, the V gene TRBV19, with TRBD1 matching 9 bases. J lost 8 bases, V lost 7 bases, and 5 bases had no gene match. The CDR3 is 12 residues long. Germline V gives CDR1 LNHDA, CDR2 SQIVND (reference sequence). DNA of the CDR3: TGTGCCAGTACCGGGACAGGGTACGGCTACACCTTC. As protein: CASTGTGYGYTF.

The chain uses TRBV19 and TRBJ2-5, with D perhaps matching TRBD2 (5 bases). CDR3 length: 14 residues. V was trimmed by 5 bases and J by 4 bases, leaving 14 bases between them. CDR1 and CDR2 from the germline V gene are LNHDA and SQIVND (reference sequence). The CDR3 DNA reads TGTGCCAGTAGTGCCGATGGACTCGGAGAGACCCAGTACTTC. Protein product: CASSADGLGETQYF.

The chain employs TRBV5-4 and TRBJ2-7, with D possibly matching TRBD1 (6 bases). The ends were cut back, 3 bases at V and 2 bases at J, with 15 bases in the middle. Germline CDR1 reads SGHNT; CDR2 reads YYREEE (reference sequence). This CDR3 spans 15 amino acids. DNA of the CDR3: TGTGCCAGCAGCTCCGGCGCAGGGGCCCCCTACGAGCAGTACTTC. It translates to CASSSGAGAPYEQYF.